Below are 20 T cell receptor beta chains sequenced from a single sample in a study of shared clonotypes between healthy human individuals. Clones were sequenced by immunoSEQ multiplex PCR, and TCRdb holds only the in-frame ones, with some missing. The sample has over 2 million clones, 95% seen once. The sample consisted of naive CD4+ T cells sorted from blood. Subset meaning: CD45RA+ positively selected. The receptors derive from a man between 18 and 29 years old in good health.

The chain carries TRBV6-5 and TRBJ1-1; TRBD1 is a possible D gene (6 bases). The CDR3 is 14 amino acids. CDR1 is MNHEY, CDR2 SVGAGI, per germline. The V end lost 4 bases, the J end lost 1 base, and 10 bases lay between the germline ends. CDR3 in amino acids: CASSSPDRNTEAFF. The CDR3 DNA reads TGTGCCAGCAGTTCCCCGGACAGGAACACTGAAGCTTTCTTT.

The rearrangement links TRBV9 to TRBJ2-7; maybe TRBD1 (6 bases). Trimming shortened V by 0 bases and J by 0 bases, and 10 bases separated the two germline ends. Germline V lookup: CDR1 SGDLS, CDR2 YYNGEE. This CDR3 has 15 amino acids. The DNA for the CDR3 is TGTGCCAGCAGCGTAGAGGGACAAAGCTCCTACGAGCAGTACTTC. Translated: CASSVEGQSSYEQYF.

The rearrangement joins TRBV5-1 to TRBJ2-7; 7 bases match TRBD1. CDR3 size: 14 residues. After removal of 3 bases from V and 2 bases from J, the junction contained 5 bases not matched to a gene. Per germline, CDR1 SGHRS and CDR2 YFSETQ. CDR3 loop: CASSSTGTAYEQYF. CDR3 DNA: TGCGCCAGCAGCTCGACCGGGACAGCCTACGAGCAGTACTTC.

The CDR3 coding sequence is TGTGCCAGCAGCTTAGGGACAGCGGGTTCACCCCTCCACTTT. Residues: CASSLGTAGSPLHF. This sequence joins TRBV5-6 and TRBJ1-6; 7 bases agree with TRBD1. Germline CDR1 is SGHDT and CDR2 is YYEEEE. J was trimmed by 9 bases and V by 2 bases; bases with no gene match: 5. The CDR3 extends over 14 amino acids.

V and J are TRBV12-5 and TRBJ1-1, with D unclear. The V end lost 0 bases, the J end lost 7 bases, and 6 bases lay between the germline ends. This CDR3 comprises 12 residues. Per germline, CDR1 LGHNT and CDR2 FRNRAP. The CDR3 sequence is CASGLVPGEAFF. CDR3 coding DNA: TGTGCTAGTGGTTTGGTACCCGGTGAAGCTTTCTTT.

The chain recombines TRBV6-1 with TRBJ1-4, with D maybe TRBD1 (5 bases). In germline, CDR1 is MNHNS, CDR2 SASEGT. The CDR3 runs 14 residues. V was clipped by 8 bases and J by 3 bases, with 13 bases between them. CDR3: CASCRDTANEKLFF. The DNA for the CDR3 is TGTGCCAGCTGCAGGGATACGGCTAATGAAAAACTGTTTTTT.

Only one count was recorded for this clone. This rearrangement joins TRBV28 to TRBJ1-6; possible D gene TRBD1, 5 bases. The V gene's germline CDR1 is MDHEN and CDR2 SYDVKM. This CDR3 spans 15 amino acids. V lost 4 bases to trimming and J lost 5 bases, with 12 bases between them. The CDR3 sequence: CASSSIDRDNSPLHF. The CDR3 region has the DNA TGTGCCAGCAGTTCCATCGACAGAGATAATTCACCCCTCCACTTT.

The rearrangement links TRBV15 to TRBJ2-2, with D tentatively TRBD1 (6 bases). V was clipped by 2 bases and J by 5 bases, with 12 bases between them. Germline lookup yields CDR1 LNHNV and CDR2 YYDKDF (reference sequence). CDR3 length: 15 residues. The CDR3 DNA follows: TGTGCCACCAGCAGAATTCAGGGGCTTACCGGGGAGCTGTTTTTT. As protein: CATSRIQGLTGELFF.

V is TRBV30 and J is TRBJ1-2, with D possibly TRBD1 on 5 matching bases. Looked up from germline, CDR1 is GTSNPN and CDR2 is SVGIG (reference sequence). The CDR3 contains 12 residues. Trimming left V 2 bases short and J 6 bases short, with 10 bases between. The CDR3 is CAWSQGIDGYTF. The CDR3 region has the DNA TGTGCCTGGAGTCAGGGTATAGATGGCTACACCTTC. Combining the CDR3 with reference TRBV30 and TRBJ1-2 gives the whole variable domain SQTIHQWPATLVQPVGSPLSLECTVEGTSNPNLYWYRQAAGRGLQLLFYSVGIGQISSEVPQNLSASRPQDRQFILSSKKLLLSDSGFYLCAWSQGIDGYTFGSGTRLTVV.

This sequence joins TRBV7-2 and TRBJ2-5; D is unclear. Per the germline V gene, CDR1 is SGHTA and CDR2 is FQGNSA. The CDR3 is 14 residues long. V was shortened by 5 bases and J by 0 bases, with 10 bases between the two germline ends. The CDR3 is CASSTRRYQETQYF. For the CDR3, the DNA is TGTGCCAGCAGCACCAGAAGGTACCAAGAGACCCAGTACTTC. The variable domain in full, completed from reference TRBV7-2 and TRBJ2-5, reads GAGVSQSPSNKVTEKGKDVELRCDPISGHTALYWYRQSLGQGLEFLIYFQGNSAPDKSGLPSDRFSAERTGGSVSTLTIQRTQQEDSAVYLCASSTRRYQETQYFGPGTRLLVL.

The chain couples TRBV5-1 to TRBJ2-3; D is ambiguous. V was cut by 0 bases and J by 10 bases, with 12 bases left in between. Germline CDR1 reads SGHRS; CDR2 reads YFSETQ. The CDR3 contains 13 residues. The CDR3 protein is CASSLAGVAPQYF. The CDR3, as DNA: TGCGCCAGCAGCTTGGCCGGAGTAGCTCCGCAGTATTTT.

The chain carries TRBV6-1 and TRBJ1-5; 8 bases match TRBD1. Germline loops: CDR1 MNHNS, CDR2 SASEGT. Trimming took 6 bases from V and 3 from J; bases not matched to a gene: 7. CDR3 length: 15 amino acids. CDR3 bases: TGTGCCAGCAGAGCTTTGGACAGGGACAATCAGCCCCAGCATTTT. It translates to CASRALDRDNQPQHF.

This clone was counted once. The gene calls are TRBV5-1 and TRBJ2-5, with D tentatively TRBD1 (5 bases). V lost 3 bases and J lost 4, with 16 bases in between. The CDR3 spans 15 residues. CDR1 and CDR2 (germline): SGHRS, YFSETQ. CDR3 in DNA: TGCGCCAGCAGCTCTGACGGTGGGGCAGCAGAGACCCAGTACTTC. This encodes CASSSDGGAAETQYF.

The rearrangement joins TRBV7-9 to TRBJ2-1; no clear D gene. V was shortened by 5 bases and J by 9 bases, with 8 bases between the two germline ends. CDR1 SEHNR and CDR2 FQNEAQ come from the germline V gene (reference sequence). This CDR3 is 11 amino acids long. The CDR3 region is CASSLTSEQFF. In DNA, the CDR3 is TGTGCCAGCAGCCTTACCAGTGAGCAGTTCTTC.

As DNA, the CDR3 is TGTGCCAGCAGCCCAACCGGACAGGGGGGGACGGCTTTCTTT. Amino acids: CASSPTGQGGTAFF. The chain couples TRBV9 to TRBJ1-1; 10 bases agree with TRBD1. The V and J ends lost 4 bases and 11 bases, in that order; junction bases with no gene match: 11. Germline-derived CDR1 and CDR2 are SGDLS and YYNGEE. The CDR3 runs to 14 residues.

V gene TRBV11-2 combines with J gene TRBJ2-7; D gene unclear. Looked up from germline, CDR1 is SGHAT and CDR2 is FQNNGV. V lost 0 bases and J lost 2, with 11 bases in between. This CDR3 spans 15 amino acids. Written as DNA, the CDR3 is TGTGCCAGCAGCTTAGATCACATGATAACCTACGAGCAGTACTTC. It translates to CASSLDHMITYEQYF.

The V gene is TRBV27, the J gene TRBJ1-2; D remains ambiguous. V lost 5 bases, J lost 7 bases, and 17 bases lay in between. From germline, CDR1 is MNHEY and CDR2 SMNVEV (reference sequence). This CDR3 has 14 residues. CDR3 region: CASSPLTQEGGYTF. The CDR3 DNA reads TGTGCCAGCAGTCCCCTGACCCAGGAGGGTGGCTACACCTTC.

This chain uses TRBV6-1 with TRBJ1-2; D might be TRBD1 (6 bases). The length of the CDR3 is 14 residues. With 6 bases removed from V and 5 bases from J, the gap between germline ends came to 16 bases. The germline gives CDR1 MNHNS, CDR2 SASEGT. CDR3 in amino acids: CASSNTGIPYGYTF. CDR3 nucleotide sequence: TGTGCCAGCAGCAATACAGGGATCCCGTATGGCTACACCTTC.

The genes are TRBV5-1 and TRBJ1-2, with 7 bases lining up with TRBD1. V was pared by 4 bases and J by 2 bases, with 20 bases of the junction left unmatched. The CDR3 spans 19 residues. Germline V lookup: CDR1 SGHRS, CDR2 YFSETQ. The CDR3 reads CASSATQTGWIESNYGYTF. The CDR3 DNA reads TGCGCCAGCAGCGCTACTCAGACAGGGTGGATTGAATCCAACTATGGCTACACCTTC.

This sequence joins TRBV5-4 and TRBJ1-1; 7 bases map to TRBD1. The CDR3 runs to 17 residues. V lost 2 bases to trimming and J lost 0 bases; unmatched junction nucleotides: 10. Looked up from germline, CDR1 is SGHNT and CDR2 is YYREEE (reference sequence). The DNA of the CDR3 is TGTGCCAGCAGCTTCGAGGGGGCAAGGAGGATGAACACTGAAGCTTTCTTT. This encodes CASSFEGARRMNTEAFF.